This is a list of T cell receptor beta chains from one sample in a study of blood T cell repertoires in COVID-19. Some clones are missing from TCRdb's copy, which holds only in-frame ones; the method was immunoSEQ multiplex PCR. The sample has 150,000 to 200,000 clones; around nine tenths are singletons. The sequenced sample was peripheral blood. These receptors all stem from a man in his 70s with active or convalescent COVID-19. CDR3s include the opening cysteine and the closing phenylalanine or tryptophan.

V gene	J gene	CDR3 protein
TRBV7-2	TRBJ2-5	CASSSTGIQETQYF
TRBV21-1	TRBJ2-7	CASSKALASPRYEQYF
TRBV2	TRBJ2-1	CASSAFWERDEQFF
TRBV11-2	TRBJ1-3	CASSLQYRASGNTIYF
TRBV6-2/TRBV6-3	TRBJ1-5	CASSPPGGGNQPQHF
TRBV5-1	TRBJ2-3	CASRQAGVTDTQYF
TRBV4-1	TRBJ2-7	CASSRGVESGVTYEQYF
TRBV19	TRBJ2-6	CASKGLAGGLSGANVLTF
TRBV30	TRBJ1-2	CAWMGTGTYGYTF
TRBV24-1	TRBJ1-2	CATSDSRTGSTYGYTF
TRBV4-3	TRBJ2-2	CASSQEHLTGELFF
TRBV5-1	TRBJ2-1	CASSFGHYNEQFF
TRBV3-1/TRBV3-2	TRBJ2-7	CASSQVMVSAGGGYEQYF
TRBV4-1	TRBJ2-5	CASSQLLAEIGSQYF
TRBV15	TRBJ1-4	CATSRDRATNEKLFF
TRBV6-5	TRBJ1-5	CASRPGQNNQPQHF
TRBV30	TRBJ2-6	CAWSRLAGANVLTF
TRBV12-3/TRBV12-4	TRBJ2-7	CASTVEGWEQYF
TRBV18	TRBJ2-3	CASSPFAMRAGGFGTDTQYF
TRBV7-9	TRBJ1-6	CASSLGGQGSSPLHF
TRBV4-1	TRBJ2-3	CASSHLTGGGTDTQYF
TRBV25-1	TRBJ1-1	CASSEGTVAFF
TRBV3-1/TRBV3-2	TRBJ2-5	CASSLMSGSIQETQYF
TRBV14	TRBJ2-3	CASSQRRTAGTQYF
TRBV7-2	TRBJ2-7	CASSLVFLGGEQYF
TRBV28	TRBJ2-7	CASSLLRESYEQYF
TRBV29-1	TRBJ2-1	CSVGSADSYNEQFF
TRBV7-2	TRBJ2-3	CASSPKYAQYF
TRBV5-1	TRBJ1-1	CASSSGERPEAFF
TRBV5-6	TRBJ2-1	CASSFSVSGYNEQFF
TRBV19	TRBJ2-5	CASSIRLAGRQETQYF
TRBV5-4	TRBJ1-2	CASSLVSGVVGYTF
TRBV12-3/TRBV12-4	TRBJ1-5	CASSIAGDQPQHF
TRBV7-9	TRBJ1-2	CASSLRNYGYTF
TRBV19	TRBJ2-5	CASQRGIWETQYF
TRBV7-2	TRBJ2-3	CASSFGTRADTQYF
TRBV21-1	TRBJ1-1	CATGTEAFF
TRBV7-2	TRBJ2-3	CASSKRPFLAGGSRDTQYF
TRBV10-3	TRBJ2-1	CAISESPGGTYYNEQFF
TRBV9	TRBJ1-6	CASSVAVYNSPLHF
TRBV28	TRBJ2-5	CASSLSGQGFQETQYF
TRBV19	TRBJ1-2	CASSIGGNGYGYTF
TRBV19	TRBJ2-7	CASSIGGAYEQYF
TRBV28	TRBJ1-6	CASKTRAYNSPLHF
TRBV6-1	TRBJ2-5	CASSERPAAEETQYF
TRBV19	TRBJ2-7	CASRRPPGGEQYF
TRBV2	TRBJ1-1	CASSATGAGTEAFF
TRBV29-1	TRBJ2-1	CSVAPNSGGDEQFF